The 23 T cell receptor beta chains reported below all come from one sample, sequenced in a study of CD8+ T cells in alopecia areata. Following extraction, RNA underwent reverse transcription to cDNA, which served as the sequencing template. The data were produced by immunoSEQ multiplex PCR, yet TCRdb's version contains in-frame clones alone and is incomplete. The table records some 210,000 clones, 50% to 60% of them present only once. The starting material was CD4+ T cells sorted from blood, obtained at week 0. These TCRs come from a human donor with alopecia areata.

In this sample, this clone turned up a few times. The V and J genes are TRBV2 and TRBJ2-7; D is possibly TRBD1 (6 bases). Germline CDR1 SNHLY, CDR2 FYNNEI. Deletions cut 6 bases from V and 2 bases from J, with 14 bases between. CDR3 size: 14 residues. CDR3 in DNA: TGTGCCAGCAGGATCACAGGGATTCCCTACGAGCAGTACTTC. Protein product: CASRITGIPYEQYF.

This chain connects TRBV11-2 to TRBJ2-7, with 8 nucleotides matching TRBD2. The CDR3 spans 14 residues. Germline lookup yields CDR1 SGHAT and CDR2 FQNNGV. The ends lost 6 bases at V and 2 bases at J; junction bases unmatched: 6. The chain's CDR3 is CASRRPGGPYEQYF. DNA for the CDR3: TGTGCCAGCAGGCGACCGGGGGGGCCCTACGAGCAGTACTTC.

Only a few counts were recorded for this clone. This chain uses TRBV19 with TRBJ2-3; possibly TRBD2 for D (5 bases). Germline V gene sequence: CDR1 LNHDA, CDR2 SQIVND (reference sequence). CDR3 length: 13 amino acids. V was pared by 4 bases and J by 4 bases, with 9 bases between. The CDR3 DNA reads TGTGCCAGTAGTAAAGCGGATTCAGATACGCAGTATTTT. Protein product: CASSKADSDTQYF.

The CDR3 here is CATRWTGDSNEQFF. CDR3 coding DNA: TGCGCCACCAGATGGACAGGGGATTCCAATGAGCAGTTCTTC. This chain joins TRBV5-1 and TRBJ2-1; the match to TRBD1 covers 9 bases. Trimming at V came to 9 bases and at J to 6 bases, leaving 10 bases not matched to a gene. The CDR3 totals 14 residues. Germline-derived CDR1 and CDR2 are SGHRS and YFSETQ.

This clone has just a few counts. The rearrangement uses TRBV5-1 and TRBJ2-7; maybe TRBD1 (5 bases). This CDR3 has 13 residues. Deletions cut 10 bases from V and 7 bases from J, with 21 bases between. Germline values: CDR1 SGHRS, CDR2 YFSETQ. CDR3 residues: CAGKQVKVREQYF. As DNA, the CDR3 is TGCGCCGGCAAACAGGTCAAGGTGAGGGAGCAGTACTTC.

This clone was counted a few times. This sequence joins TRBV5-1 and TRBJ2-7; no reliable D call. The germline V gene encodes CDR1 SGHRS and CDR2 YFSETQ. CDR3 length: 12 residues. Between the trimmed V and J ends, which lost 0 bases and 3 bases, there was a span of 4 bases. CDR3 DNA: TGCGCCAGCAGCTTGGAGAACTACGAGCAGTACTTC. Translating it yields CASSLENYEQYF.

This clone has only a few counts. The rearrangement links TRBV23-1 to TRBJ2-6; no clear D. TRBV23-1 belongs to the ORF category, with a function that is uncertain. This CDR3 region has 14 residues. V lost 4 bases to trimming and J lost 3 bases, with 7 bases between them. The CDR3 sequence: CASSRGGGANVLTF. CDR3 DNA sequence: TGCGCCAGCAGTCGAGGCGGTGGGGCCAACGTCCTGACTTTC.

V is TRBV30 and J is TRBJ2-1, with D perhaps matching TRBD2 (6 bases). This CDR3 region has 13 residues. Germline V CDR1 and CDR2: GTSNPN, SVGIG (reference sequence). The V end was cut by 7 bases, the J end by 6 bases, with 16 bases between. CDR3 in amino acids: CASEGGNGNEQFF. For the CDR3, the DNA is TGTGCCTCCGAGGGAGGTAACGGCAATGAGCAGTTCTTC. Full variable domain (rest looked up from reference TRBV30 and TRBJ2-1): SQTIHQWPATLVQPVGSPLSLECTVEGTSNPNLYWYRQAAGRGLQLLFYSVGIGQISSEVPQNLSASRPQDRQFILSSKKLLLSDSGFYLCASEGGNGNEQFFGPGTRLTVL.

V gene TRBV30 combines with J gene TRBJ1-2, with D hard to call. Germline CDR1 is GTSNPN and CDR2 is SVGIG (reference sequence). The CDR3 runs 12 residues. Trimming took 1 base from V and 0 from J, leaving 3 bases between them. The CDR3 nucleotides read TGTGCCTGGAGTGGGGCTAACTATGGCTACACCTTC. Protein product: CAWSGANYGYTF.

The chain has TRBV4-1 and TRBJ2-1, with D tentatively TRBD2 (6 bases). The CDR3 contains 15 residues. The V gene lost 4 bases and the J gene lost 7 bases, with 17 bases spanning the gap. Germline CDR1 and CDR2: MGHRA and YSYEKL. CDR3 DNA sequence: TGCGCCAGCAGCCGCGGTGACGGGAGATATAATGAGCAGTTCTTC. Translating gives CASSRGDGRYNEQFF.

This rearrangement joins TRBV23-1 to TRBJ2-7; possibly TRBD1 for D (5 bases). TRBV23-1 is marked as an open reading frame, function uncertain. This CDR3 is built from 14 residues. Deletions cut 7 bases from V and 4 bases from J, with 17 bases between. The CDR3 is CASIPPSRVYEQYF. CDR3 nucleotides: TGCGCCAGCATTCCCCCGAGCAGGGTTTACGAGCAGTACTTC.

There are a few counts of this clone. This chain uses TRBV23-1 with TRBJ2-4; possible D gene TRBD1, 6 bases. TRBV23-1 is noted as an ORF with a role that remains uncertain. The CDR3 is 17 amino acids. V lost 6 bases and J lost 2, with 20 bases in between. CDR3 nucleotides: TGCGCCAGCAGATATCACAGGGTGGCCTCCCCCAAAAACATTCAGTACTTC. Its translation: CASRYHRVASPKNIQYF.

The chain couples TRBV5-1 to TRBJ1-6; 7 bases align to TRBD1. The germline gives CDR1 SGHRS, CDR2 YFSETQ. The CDR3 runs to 15 residues. J lost 7 bases, V lost 4 bases, and 8 bases had no gene match. CDR3 DNA sequence: TGCGCCAGCAGCCTGCAAAGGGACAGCAATTCACCCCTCCACTTT. Its translation is CASSLQRDSNSPLHF. Based on the CDR3 plus reference TRBV5-1 and TRBJ1-6, the full variable domain is KAGVTQTPRYLIKTRGQQVTLSCSPISGHRSVSWYQQTPGQGLQFLFEYFSETQRNKGNFPGRFSGRQFSNSRSEMNVSTLELGDSALYLCASSLQRDSNSPLHFGNGTRLTVT.

This chain links TRBV2 with TRBJ2-1; D uncertain. The CDR3 totals 14 residues. Germline V gene lookup returns CDR1 SNHLY and CDR2 FYNNEI. Trimming removed 8 bases at V and 0 bases at J, with 11 bases between. The CDR3 DNA reads TGTGCCAGCCAGACCGAAAGCTCCTACAATGAGCAGTTCTTC. Its protein is CASQTESSYNEQFF.

The genes are TRBV29-1 and TRBJ2-1; no definite D call. The germline CDR1 and CDR2 sequences are SQVTM and ANQGSEA. Trimming took 2 bases from V and 1 from J, leaving 6 bases between them. CDR3 length: 13 residues. The CDR3 reads CSVEIGSYNEQFF. In DNA, the CDR3 is TGCAGCGTTGAAATCGGGTCCTACAATGAGCAGTTCTTC.

As concerns this clone: At one of its ends the junction is not consistent with the germline gene, which may arise from a read error. CDR3 residues: CSAEPLAGGIF. CDR3 DNA sequence: TGCAGTGCTGAGCCCCTAGCGGGAGGAATCTTC. The chain has TRBV20-1 and TRBJ2-1; TRBD2 matches 11 bases. The V gene's germline CDR1 is DFQATT and CDR2 SNEGSKA (reference sequence). The CDR3 consists of 11 residues.

In this sample, this clone turned up once. The chain combines TRBV11-2 with TRBJ1-1; TRBD1 aligns across 10 bases. Trimming cost V 5 bases and J 1 base; bases outside gene matches: 7. Germline values: CDR1 SGHAT, CDR2 FQNNGV. CDR3 size: 16 residues. For the CDR3, the DNA is TGTGCCAGCAGCCTCGACAGGGGGCGGAGGAACACTGAAGCTTTCTTT. Translation gives CASSLDRGRRNTEAFF.

The chain has TRBV10-3 and TRBJ1-2; D is unresolved. From germline, CDR1 is ENHRY and CDR2 SYGVKD. Trimming stripped 0 bases from V and 7 bases from J, with 9 bases between. This CDR3 is built from 13 residues. The CDR3 protein is CAISESKGGGYTF. Written as DNA, the CDR3 is TGTGCCATCAGTGAGTCGAAGGGAGGTGGCTACACCTTC.

V is TRBV18 and J is TRBJ1-1; D gene unclear. With 5 bases removed from V and 1 base from J, the gap between germline ends came to 8 bases. Looked up from germline, CDR1 is KGHSH and CDR2 is LQKENI. CDR3 size: 13 residues. DNA for the CDR3: TGTGCCAGCTCAAATGGGGAGAACACTGAAGCTTTCTTT. Translating gives CASSNGENTEAFF.

This clone was found once. The J gene is TRBJ2-7, the V gene TRBV30; the D gene could be TRBD1 or TRBD2 (5 bases each). The V end was cut by 1 base, the J end by 9 bases, with 16 bases between. Germline CDR1 GTSNPN, CDR2 SVGIG (reference sequence). This CDR3 contains 13 residues. The chain's CDR3 is CAWSEDSPGGQYF. In DNA, the CDR3 is TGTGCCTGGAGTGAGGACTCCCCTGGGGGGCAGTACTTC.

This clone was seen a few times. The chain joins TRBV20-1 to TRBJ1-2; D is unresolved. The germline gives CDR1 DFQATT, CDR2 SNEGSKA (reference sequence). The CDR3 totals 11 residues. With 1 base removed from V and 4 bases from J, the gap between germline ends came to 4 bases. CDR3: CSARGTYGYTF. The CDR3 nucleotides are TGCAGTGCTAGAGGGACCTATGGCTACACCTTC.

The rearrangement links TRBV29-1 to TRBJ1-1; D gene unclear. V lost 7 bases to trimming and J lost 0 bases, with 9 bases between them. The CDR3 runs to 12 residues. The germline V gene has CDR1 SQVTM and CDR2 ANQGSEA. CDR3 DNA: TGCAGCGGAACCTCAGTGAACACTGAAGCTTTCTTT. This sequence encodes CSGTSVNTEAFF.

Remarks on this clone: At the DNA level, this CDR3 is encoded by other sequences in the same sample as well. The rearrangement joins TRBV2 to TRBJ2-7; 9 bases map to TRBD1. The ends lost 4 bases at V and 6 bases at J; junction bases unmatched: 4. In germline, CDR1 is SNHLY, CDR2 FYNNEI. This CDR3 spans 13 amino acids. Here the CDR3 reads CASSAGTGLEQYF. CDR3 coding DNA: TGTGCCAGCAGTGCCGGGACAGGGCTCGAGCAGTACTTC. The full variable domain, with the rest looked up from reference TRBV2 and TRBJ2-7, is EPEVTQTPSHQVTQMGQEVILRCVPISNHLYFYWYRQILGQKVEFLVSFYNNEISEKSEIFDDQFSVERPDGSNFTLKIRSTKLEDSAMYFCASSAGTGLEQYFGPGTRLTVT.